The 30 T cell receptor beta chains below all came from one sample that was sequenced in a study of graft-versus-host responses after intestinal transplantation. Their cognate antigens are unknown. Produced via immunoSEQ multiplex PCR; TCRdb's table is partial and in-frame only. The table has 75,000 to 100,000 clones, 91% seen once. The input for sequencing was unstimulated CD4+ T cells sorted from spleen or lymph node cells, taken before transplant. Source of these receptors: a human donor who was the organ donor for an intestinal transplant.

The chain uses TRBV7-8 and TRBJ2-7; TRBD2 agrees at 8 bases. The CDR3 has 15 amino acids. The germline V gene encodes CDR1 SGHVS and CDR2 FQNEAQ. The trim removed 1 base at V and 4 bases at J, leaving 6 bases unmatched. The CDR3 nucleotides are TGTGCCAGCAGCTTAGTCGCGGGGGGACGTTACGAGCAGTACTTC. This codes for CASSLVAGGRYEQYF.

J is TRBJ1-2 and V is TRBV18; 9 nucleotides line up with TRBD1. This CDR3 is 15 amino acids long. Germline V CDR1 and CDR2: KGHSH, LQKENI. V lost 3 bases, J lost 5 bases, and 7 bases stayed unmatched. The CDR3 DNA sequence: TGTGCCAGCTCACCCCGGACAGGGGCGGAATATGGCTACACCTTC. Translating gives CASSPRTGAEYGYTF.

The J gene is TRBJ2-7, the V gene TRBV19; perhaps TRBD1 as D (7 bases). Per germline, CDR1 LNHDA and CDR2 SQIVND (reference sequence). Trimming stripped 8 bases from V and 3 bases from J, with 17 bases between. There are 14 residues in the CDR3. Written as DNA, the CDR3 is TGTGCCAGTGGATACAGGGGAGGCTTCTACGAGCAGTACTTC. Encoded protein: CASGYRGGFYEQYF.

The chain joins TRBV4-2 to TRBJ1-3; D is unresolved. V lost 5 bases and J 6 bases, leaving 11 bases between the germline ends. The germline CDR1 and CDR2 sequences are LGHNA and YNFKEQ. This CDR3 is built from 13 residues. CDR3 in DNA: TGTGCCAGCAGCGGGCACGGATCAAACACCATATATTTT. Translating gives CASSGHGSNTIYF.

The rearrangement uses TRBV5-1 and TRBJ2-5; D is perhaps TRBD2 (6 bases). This CDR3 is built from 15 residues. Germline assignment: CDR1 SGHRS and CDR2 YFSETQ. V lost 4 bases and J 2 bases, leaving 15 bases between the germline ends. The CDR3 here is CASSPISSAQETQYF. The CDR3 nucleotides read TGCGCCAGCAGCCCGATATCTAGCGCTCAAGAGACCCAGTACTTC.

The rearrangement links TRBV11-2 to TRBJ2-7; D is unresolved. Germline V gene sequence: CDR1 SGHAT, CDR2 FQNNGV. V was clipped by 5 bases and J by 3 bases, with 8 bases between them. The CDR3 runs to 12 residues. Here the CDR3 DNA reads TGTGCCAGCAGCCGGAGCCACTACGAGCAGTACTTC. Translating gives CASSRSHYEQYF. Complete variable domain (other parts from reference TRBV11-2 and TRBJ2-7): EAGVAQSPRYKIIEKRQSVAFWCNPISGHATLYWYQQILGQGPKLLIQFQNNGVVDDSQLPKDRFSAERLKGVDSTLKIQPAKLEDSAVYLCASSRSHYEQYFGPGTRLTVT.

This chain links TRBV30 with TRBJ2-7; 9 positions match TRBD1. Germline loops: CDR1 GTSNPN, CDR2 SVGIG (reference sequence). The CDR3 extends over 11 amino acids. Germline trimming cut 7 bases from V and 7 bases from J; bases unmatched to any gene: 5. CDR3: CASTGGNEQYF. The CDR3 coding sequence is TGTGCCTCGACAGGGGGGAATGAGCAGTACTTC.

V and J are TRBV4-2 and TRBJ2-2; 8 nucleotides line up with TRBD2. The CDR3 extends over 18 amino acids. Trimming cost V 1 base and J 3 bases; bases outside gene matches: 10. In germline, CDR1 is LGHNA, CDR2 YNFKEQ. The CDR3 DNA reads TGTGCCAGCAGCCAAGGGGCGTCAGCGGGGGCCCACACCGGGGAGCTGTTTTTT. Protein sequence: CASSQGASAGAHTGELFF.

This chain joins TRBV6-1 and TRBJ1-5, with D perhaps matching TRBD1 (6 bases). Germline lookup yields CDR1 MNHNS and CDR2 SASEGT. The CDR3 length is 15 residues. V was trimmed by 3 bases and J by 6 bases, leaving 15 bases between them. The CDR3, as DNA: TGTGCCAGCAGTGATGGGGTGGGGGCAAGTCAGCCCCAGCATTTT. Protein sequence: CASSDGVGASQPQHF.

The V call is TRBV4-3, the J call TRBJ2-7, with D maybe TRBD2 (5 bases). CDR1 and CDR2 (germline): LGHNA, YSLEER. Trimming stripped 6 bases from V and 0 bases from J, with 18 bases between. There are 16 residues in the CDR3. CDR3 in amino acids: CASSPAYLASSYEQYF. The CDR3 bases are TGCGCCAGCAGTCCAGCCTACTTAGCGAGCTCCTACGAGCAGTACTTC.

In this sample, this clone turned up once. The rearrangement links TRBV11-3 to TRBJ2-1, with 13 bases identical to TRBD2. Germline CDR1 SGHNT, CDR2 YENEEA. The CDR3 spans 18 residues. The V gene end was trimmed by 0 bases and the J gene end by 2 bases; junction bases not matched to a gene: 4. CDR3 sequence (DNA): TGTGCCAGCAGCTTAGAGCGAACTAGCGGGGGGGCCTACAATGAGCAGTTCTTC. Translation gives CASSLERTSGGAYNEQFF.

The chain uses TRBV18 and TRBJ1-2; 9 bases are a match to TRBD1. V lost 5 bases to trimming and J lost 4 bases; unmatched junction nucleotides: 8. Germline V gives CDR1 KGHSH, CDR2 LQKENI. This CDR3 region has 15 residues. This CDR3 reads CASSDTGGRVYGYTF. CDR3 DNA sequence: TGTGCCAGCTCAGATACAGGGGGCCGAGTCTATGGCTACACCTTC.

The rearrangement links TRBV6-5 to TRBJ2-7; D perhaps matches TRBD1 (6 bases). Looked up from germline, CDR1 is MNHEY and CDR2 is SVGAGI. The CDR3 is 14 amino acids. Trimming removed 4 bases from V and 4 bases from J, with 14 bases in between. CDR3 in DNA: TGTGCCAGCAGTTCCACCGGGACAACTTACGAGCAGTACTTC. As protein: CASSSTGTTYEQYF.

The V call is TRBV6-5, the J call TRBJ2-7; 10 positions match TRBD1. Germline V gene data show CDR1 as MNHEY and CDR2 as SVGAGI. There are 13 residues in the CDR3. J was trimmed by 4 bases and V by 9 bases; bases with no gene match: 6. The CDR3 nucleotides are TGTGCCAGTACCGGGACAGGGGTGTACGAGCAGTACTTC. This translates into CASTGTGVYEQYF.

V is TRBV7-3 and J is TRBJ2-3; 9 nucleotides match TRBD2. CDR1 and CDR2 from the germline V gene are SGHTA and FQGTGA. This CDR3 comprises 16 residues. V trimming: 4 bases; J trimming: 6 bases; junction bases outside the gene matches: 11. The CDR3 DNA is TGTGCCAGCAGCTCTTCGCGGGGGGGCCAATTGGATACGCAGTATTTT. Its translation: CASSSSRGGQLDTQYF.

V is TRBV19 and J is TRBJ2-6; TRBD1 agrees at 7 bases. Germline assignment: CDR1 LNHDA and CDR2 SQIVND (reference sequence). This CDR3 spans 16 amino acids. V shed 6 bases and J 0 bases; nucleotides not matched to a gene: 5. CDR3 residues: CASSQGQRSGANVLTF. The CDR3 nucleotides are TGTGCCAGTAGCCAGGGACAGCGCTCTGGGGCCAACGTCCTGACTTTC.

The chain combines TRBV19 with TRBJ1-5; TRBD1 might be the D (6 bases). Germline V CDR1 and CDR2: LNHDA, SQIVND (reference sequence). The CDR3 totals 14 residues. The DNA of the CDR3 is TGTCCCCCGGGGGGGGGCCATAGCAATCAGCCCCAGCATTTT. Amino acids: CPPGGGHSNQPQHF.

The V gene is TRBV12-5, the J gene TRBJ2-7; TRBD1 matches at 8 bases. This CDR3 has 15 amino acids. The ends lost 0 bases at V and 5 bases at J; junction bases unmatched: 6. From germline, CDR1 is LGHNT and CDR2 FRNRAP. CDR3 protein: CASGLVLPGGHEQYF. The CDR3 DNA follows: TGTGCTAGTGGTTTGGTACTGCCAGGGGGCCACGAGCAGTACTTC.

The chain links TRBV5-1 to TRBJ1-2, with 7 nucleotides matching TRBD1. The CDR3 runs 13 residues. The germline gives CDR1 SGHRS, CDR2 YFSETQ. V shed 4 bases, J shed 4 bases, and the junction held 4 bases outside the gene matches. The CDR3 reads CASSPTGAYGYTF. CDR3 coding DNA: TGCGCCAGCAGCCCAACAGGGGCCTATGGCTACACCTTC. Full variable domain (remainder filled in from reference TRBV5-1 and TRBJ1-2): KAGVTQTPRYLIKTRGQQVTLSCSPISGHRSVSWYQQTPGQGLQFLFEYFSETQRNKGNFPGRFSGRQFSNSRSEMNVSTLELGDSALYLCASSPTGAYGYTFGSGTRLTVV.

V is TRBV29-1 and J is TRBJ1-2; TRBD1 agrees at 7 bases. J gave up 7 bases and V 6 bases, and 5 bases lay outside the gene matches. Germline V gene data show CDR1 as SQVTM and CDR2 as ANQGSEA. The CDR3 sequence is 11 residues long. Here the CDR3 DNA reads TGCAGCGTCGGGACAGTCCGTGGCTACACCTTC. Translating gives CSVGTVRGYTF.

The V gene is TRBV7-3, the J gene TRBJ1-1; D not resolved. V was clipped by 5 bases and J by 4 bases, with 11 bases between them. Germline V gives CDR1 SGHTA, CDR2 FQGTGA. The CDR3 has 13 residues. The CDR3 DNA reads as TGTGCCAGCAGCATGGGAGGAAGCACTGAAGCTTTCTTT. Residues: CASSMGGSTEAFF.

The chain joins TRBV6-4 to TRBJ2-3; D might be TRBD1 (6 bases). Germline CDR1 and CDR2: MRHNA and SNTAGT. This CDR3 spans 16 amino acids. Trimming took 6 bases from V and 2 from J, leaving 18 bases between them. The CDR3 bases are TGTGCCAGCAGCGAGACCGGGACAAGAAACACAGATACGCAGTATTTT. Translated: CASSETGTRNTDTQYF.

This clone appeared once. The chain recombines TRBV10-3 with TRBJ2-3; D is unclear. CDR1 is ENHRY and CDR2 is SYGVKD in the germline V gene. The CDR3 sequence is 13 residues long. V was trimmed by 5 bases and J by 4 bases, leaving 10 bases between them. CDR3 nucleotides: TGTGCCATCAGTTCTTTATCGGCAGATACGCAGTATTTT. Translated: CAISSLSADTQYF.

The rearrangement joins TRBV4-2 to TRBJ2-7; 8 bases are a match to TRBD1. The CDR3 runs 15 residues. V shed 1 base and J 5 bases; nucleotides not matched to a gene: 7. The germline CDR1 and CDR2 sequences are LGHNA and YNFKEQ. DNA of the CDR3: TGTGCCAGCAGCCAAGCTTTCACAGGGGGAGACGAGCAGTACTTC. It yields the protein CASSQAFTGGDEQYF.

The chain carries TRBV4-1 and TRBJ2-7; 8 nucleotides line up with TRBD1. CDR3 size: 15 residues. The trim removed 1 base at V and 4 bases at J, leaving 6 bases unmatched. Germline V gives CDR1 MGHRA, CDR2 YSYEKL. CDR3 residues: CASSQAGTGGYEQYF. In DNA, the CDR3 is TGCGCCAGCAGCCAAGCCGGGACAGGTGGATACGAGCAGTACTTC.

The V gene is TRBV5-3, the J gene TRBJ2-5; TRBD2 agrees at 16 bases. TRBV5-3 is an ORF for which the function is uncertain. The CDR3 runs to 19 residues. J was trimmed by 0 bases and V by 4 bases; bases with no gene match: 9. The CDR3 coding sequence is TGTGCCAGAAGCCCTGGGACTAGCGGGGGGGAAAGGTACCAAGAGACCCAGTACTTC. Residues: CARSPGTSGGERYQETQYF.

The chain employs TRBV6-5 and TRBJ1-1; D remains ambiguous. CDR3 length: 12 amino acids. Germline V CDR1 and CDR2: MNHEY, SVGAGI. The V end lost 5 bases, the J end lost 4 bases, and 8 bases lay between the germline ends. CDR3 loop: CASSALGTEAFF. The DNA of the CDR3 is TGTGCCAGCAGTGCCCTCGGCACTGAAGCTTTCTTT.

This chain's CDR3 is CAISSGQGDHEQYF. In nucleotides, the CDR3 is TGTGCCATCAGTTCGGGACAGGGAGACCACGAGCAGTACTTC. V is TRBV10-3 and J is TRBJ2-7, with TRBD1 identical over 9 bases. CDR3 length: 14 residues. V gave up 5 bases and J gave up 5 bases; unmatched junction bases: 7. CDR1 is ENHRY and CDR2 is SYGVKD in the germline V gene.

The J gene is TRBJ2-7, the V gene TRBV11-2, with 7 bases lining up with TRBD1. V gave up 5 bases and J gave up 3 bases; unmatched junction bases: 7. Germline lookup yields CDR1 SGHAT and CDR2 FQNNGV. The CDR3 loop spans 14 amino acids. The CDR3 is CASSRGQMVYEQYF. CDR3 coding DNA: TGTGCCAGCAGCCGGGGACAGATGGTCTACGAGCAGTACTTC.

The CDR3 loop is CASSGLARNGELFF. In DNA form, the CDR3 reads TGTGCCAGTAGCGGACTAGCCCGAAACGGGGAGCTGTTTTTT. This rearrangement joins TRBV19 to TRBJ2-2; 8 positions agree with TRBD2. V gave up 6 bases and J gave up 7 bases; unmatched junction bases: 7. CDR3 size: 14 residues. CDR1 and CDR2 (germline): LNHDA, SQIVND (reference sequence).